The rows below give T cell receptor beta chains drawn from one sample of a study of shared clonotypes between healthy human individuals. Profiling relied on immunoSEQ multiplex PCR, and the TCRdb table lists in-frame clones only, not all of them. Of 1 million to 1.3 million clones in the sample, more than 75% were seen once. Specimen: memory CD4+ T cells from PBMCs. These receptors were taken from a man aged 18 to 29 in good health. Some clones in this sample may be carry-over from other donors' samples. Both conserved end residues are part of each CDR3. Fields, in order: D gene, V gene, clone size, J gene, CDR3 DNA, CDR3 protein. D genes are given only for firm matches. Size values are once, few and many counts, or a class for expanded clones, and some rows have none.

>.|TRBV19|.|TRBJ2-3
TGTGCCAGTAGTGCCTACAGGGAAGATACGCAGTATTTT
CASSAYREDTQYF
>.|TRBV6-1|.|TRBJ2-6
TGTGCCAGCAACTGGGGGGTACCTGGGGCCAACGTCCTGACTTTC
CASNWGVPGANVLTF
>.|TRBV6-6|.|TRBJ1-2
TGTGCCAGCAGTTACTCAGAACAGATCTATGGCTACACCTTC
CASSYSEQIYGYTF
>.|TRBV2|.|TRBJ1-1
TGTGCCAGCAGGGGGGGCCGGGCTTTCTTT
CASRGGRAFF
>.|TRBV9|.|TRBJ1-2
TGTGCCAGCAGCAACACCGACAAGGGGGGCGGCTATGGCTACACCTTC
CASSNTDKGGGYGYTF
>.|TRBV5-1|.|TRBJ2-1
TGCGCCAGCACCGCCGGGGCCTATGAGCAGTTCTTC
CASTAGAYEQFF
>.|TRBV7-9|.|TRBJ2-7
TGTGCCAGCGGTCGCACCGCCTCCTACGAGCAGTACTTC
CASGRTASYEQYF
>TRBD2|TRBV28|.|TRBJ2-5
TGTGCCAGCAGCCTCCTTTTGCCCCAGCGGGGACAAGAGACCCAGTACTTC
CASSLLLPQRGQETQYF
>TRBD1|TRBV11-3|.|TRBJ2-7
TGTGCCAGCAGCCCGGGGACAGGGGACTACGAGCAGTACTTC
CASSPGTGDYEQYF
>.|TRBV7-3|.|TRBJ2-3
TGTGCCAGCAGCTCTCAGGGTGGTAGGACAGATACGCAGTATTTT
CASSSQGGRTDTQYF
>TRBD1|TRBV4-1|few|TRBJ2-5
TGCGCCAGCAGCCAAGATCAACGGGACAGGCTTAACTTC
CASSQDQRDRLNF
>TRBD2|TRBV18|.|TRBJ2-1
TGTGCCAGCTCACCACGGGGGGAAGCGGGGGCCTCCTACAATGAGCAGTTCTTC
CASSPRGEAGASYNEQFF
>TRBD1|TRBV29-1|.|TRBJ2-7
TGCAGCGTGACCCGGGACAGGGGTTCCGAGCAGTACTTC
CSVTRDRGSEQYF
>TRBD2|TRBV9|.|TRBJ2-5
TGTGCCAGCAGCGTAGGGCTAGCGGTCCAAGAGACCCAGTACTTC
CASSVGLAVQETQYF
>TRBD1|TRBV29-1|.|TRBJ2-3
TGCAGCGTTGAAGACCCGGGTGGGCAGGGGGCAGATACGCAGTATTTT
CSVEDPGGQGADTQYF
>.|TRBV7-9|few|TRBJ1-3
TGTGCCAGCAGCTTAGGCGAGAACTCTGGAAACACCATATATTTT
CASSLGENSGNTIYF
>.|TRBV5-1|.|TRBJ1-3
TGCGCCAGCAGCTTGGCACCACAGGGCCGCTCTGGAAACACCATATATTTT
CASSLAPQGRSGNTIYF
>.|TRBV5-1|few|TRBJ2-3
TGCGCCAGCAGCATCACCCCCGCAGCATACACAGATACGCAGTATTTT
CASSITPAAYTDTQYF
>TRBD1|TRBV9|once|TRBJ1-3
TGTGCCAGCAGCGCCCAACCGGGACAGGGGGCTTCTGGAAACACCATATATTTT
CASSAQPGQGASGNTIYF
>TRBD2|TRBV15|.|TRBJ2-1
TGTGCCACCGGGAGGACTAGCGGGAGTGGTGGCTACAATGAGCAGTTCTTC
CATGRTSGSGGYNEQFF
>TRBD1|TRBV7-9|.|TRBJ2-1
TGTGCCAGCAGCTTTTACGGGACAGGGGATTACAATGAGCAGTTCTTC
CASSFYGTGDYNEQFF
>.|TRBV5-1|.|TRBJ2-2
TGCGCCAGCAGCTTGGGCTACTTGAACACCGGGGAGCTGTTTTTT
CASSLGYLNTGELFF
>.|TRBV2|few|TRBJ2-5
TGTGCCAGCAGTGCTAGCGAGCTGTACCAAGAGACCCAGTACTTC
CASSASELYQETQYF
>.|TRBV11-3|.|TRBJ1-5
TGTGCCAGCAGCCACGCGATGTCAGGGTTGGGTCAGCCCCAGCATTTT
CASSHAMSGLGQPQHF
>.|TRBV5-1|.|TRBJ2-2
TGCGCCAGCAGCTTGGTAGGCAGGGGAACCGGGGAGCTGTTTTTT
CASSLVGRGTGELFF
>.|TRBV28|.|TRBJ2-3
TGTGCCAGCACAGTAGGGCTGGATACGCAGTATTTT
CASTVGLDTQYF
>TRBD1|TRBV5-1|.|TRBJ2-7
TGCGCCAGCAGGCGAGACAGGGGCTACGAGCAGTACTTC
CASRRDRGYEQYF
>TRBD2|TRBV5-4|.|TRBJ2-4
TGTGCCAGCAGCTCCCCGGGGGGGGTGGGCAAAAACATTCAGTACTTC
CASSSPGGVGKNIQYF
>.|TRBV19|.|TRBJ1-3
TGTGCCAGTCTTGGAAACACCATATATTTT
CASLGNTIYF
>.|TRBV28|.|TRBJ2-1
TGTGCCAGCAGTTTAGCCGGTGGGCAGTTCTTC
CASSLAGGQFF
>TRBD1|TRBV10-1|.|TRBJ1-5
TGCGCCAGCAGTGAGGGGACAGGGGGCGGCAATCAGCCCCAGCATTTT
CASSEGTGGGNQPQHF
>TRBD2|TRBV28|few|TRBJ2-6
TGTGCCAGCAGTCCCCTGGGAGGGGTCTCTGGGGCCAACGTCCTGACTTTC
CASSPLGGVSGANVLTF
>.|TRBV5-6|.|TRBJ2-4
TGTGCCAGCAGTGCGGGATCGGTAGTGGCCAAAGACATTCAGTACTTC
CASSAGSVVAKDIQYF
>TRBD1|TRBV7-2|.|TRBJ1-1
TGTGCCAGCAGCTTAGGATCTGGGACAGGGGCTACTGAAGCTTTCTTT
CASSLGSGTGATEAFF
>.|TRBV15|many|TRBJ1-3
TGTGCCACCAGCAGAGATCTAATTGGAAACACCATATATTTT
CATSRDLIGNTIYF
>.|TRBV11-2|.|TRBJ2-3
TGTGCCAGCAGCTTGGTCCGCACAGATACGCAGTATTTT
CASSLVRTDTQYF
>.|TRBV11-3|.|TRBJ2-3
TGTGCCAGCAGCTTAGACGGTGACACCTTCACAGATACGCAGTATTTT
CASSLDGDTFTDTQYF
>.|TRBV5-1|.|TRBJ1-4
TGCGCCAGCAGCTTCGGCAGCCTATCAACTAATGAAAAACTGTTTTTT
CASSFGSLSTNEKLFF
>.|TRBV5-1|.|TRBJ1-1
TGCGCCAGCAGCTCCGGACCCGGTGGTACGAACACTGAAGCTTTCTTT
CASSSGPGGTNTEAFF
>.|TRBV18|.|TRBJ1-4
TGTGCCAGCTCACCATCAGGGCTTAATGAAAAACTGTTTTTT
CASSPSGLNEKLFF
>.|TRBV6-1|.|TRBJ2-5
TGTGCCAGCAGTGAAGCCCCGAGGGAACAAGAGACCCAGTACTTC
CASSEAPREQETQYF
>.|TRBV5-6|.|TRBJ1-1
TGTGCCAGCAGCCCCTTTAGTCAGCGACTAAACCTATTTTCCACTGAAGCTTTCTTT
CASSPFSQRLNLFSTEAFF
>.|TRBV6-4|.|TRBJ1-1
TGTGCCAGCAGCAGAGTTATGAACACTGAAGCTTTCTTT
CASSRVMNTEAFF
>.|TRBV5-1|.|TRBJ2-7
TGCGCCAGCAGACCGACACTGGGGCTTTCCTACGAGCAGTACTTC
CASRPTLGLSYEQYF
>.|TRBV5-4|.|TRBJ2-2
TGTGCCAGCAGCTCCGGTGATGGCGGGGTTATCGGGGAGCTGTTTTTT
CASSSGDGGVIGELFF
>.|TRBV30|.|TRBJ2-7
TGTGCCTGGAGGGGTACGGGAAGGGCCGAGCAGTACTTC
CAWRGTGRAEQYF
>TRBD1|TRBV28|many|TRBJ2-1
TGTGCCAGCACTGGACAGGGGGATAAGTTCTTC
CASTGQGDKFF
>TRBD2|TRBV6-6|.|TRBJ2-7
TGTGCCAGCGGGGGACTAGCGGGAAGTACCTACGAGCAGTACTTC
CASGGLAGSTYEQYF
>.|TRBV28|few|TRBJ1-5
TGTGCCAGCAGTTTAGGCCTAGCAGGTGGGTTTCAGCCCCAGCATTTT
CASSLGLAGGFQPQHF
>.|TRBV25-1|few|TRBJ2-2
TGTGCCAGCAGCGCCGGGAAAGGGACCACCGGGGAGCTGTTTTTT
CASSAGKGTTGELFF
>TRBD2|TRBV28|.|TRBJ2-3
TGTGCCAGCAGTTTATCTAGCGGGAGGGCCGGAGATACGCAGTATTTT
CASSLSSGRAGDTQYF
>.|TRBV11-1|.|TRBJ2-7
TGTGCCAGCAGCTTGGTCCCATACTACGAGCAGTACTTC
CASSLVPYYEQYF
>.|TRBV5-1|.|TRBJ2-3
TGCGCCAGCAGCCCCCCCGGTGGGACGGATACGCAGTATTTT
CASSPPGGTDTQYF
>TRBD1|TRBV7-6|.|TRBJ2-5
TGTGCCAGCAGCTGGGGACAGGGGGCGCAGACCCAGTACTTC
CASSWGQGAQTQYF
>TRBD2|TRBV5-1|.|TRBJ2-2
TGCGCCAGCAGCTTGGTCCCCTCACAACCAGCGGGAGGAACCGGGGAGCTGTTTTTT
CASSLVPSQPAGGTGELFF
>.|TRBV11-2|.|TRBJ2-2
TGTGCCAGCAGCTCGGCGACTAATCCCACCGGGGAGCTGTTTTTT
CASSSATNPTGELFF
>TRBD2|TRBV4-3|many|TRBJ2-3
TGCGCCAGCAGCCAAAGTAGCGGGAGAAGCGATACGCAGTATTTT
CASSQSSGRSDTQYF
>TRBD2|TRBV11-2|.|TRBJ2-2
TGTGCCAGCGCCCCGCGCGGGAGGAACACCGGGGAGCTGTTTTTT
CASAPRGRNTGELFF
>.|TRBV27|.|TRBJ2-6
TGTGCTACCCGAGCGGGCGGGTCTGGGGCCAACGTCCTGACTTTC
CATRAGGSGANVLTF